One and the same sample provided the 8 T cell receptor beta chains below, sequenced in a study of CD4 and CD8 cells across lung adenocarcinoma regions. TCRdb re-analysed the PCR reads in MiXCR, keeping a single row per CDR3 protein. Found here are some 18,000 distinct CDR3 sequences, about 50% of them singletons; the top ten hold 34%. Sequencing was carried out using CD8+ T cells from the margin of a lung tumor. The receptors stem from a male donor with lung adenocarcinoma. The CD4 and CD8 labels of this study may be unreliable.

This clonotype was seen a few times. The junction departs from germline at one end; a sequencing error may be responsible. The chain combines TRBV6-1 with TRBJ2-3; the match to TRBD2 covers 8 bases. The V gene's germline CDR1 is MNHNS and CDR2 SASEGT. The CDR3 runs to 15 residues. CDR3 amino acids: CASSTGGRAKNTQYF. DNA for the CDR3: TGTGCCAGCTCCACGGGGGGGCGAGCCAAAAATACGCAGTACTTT.

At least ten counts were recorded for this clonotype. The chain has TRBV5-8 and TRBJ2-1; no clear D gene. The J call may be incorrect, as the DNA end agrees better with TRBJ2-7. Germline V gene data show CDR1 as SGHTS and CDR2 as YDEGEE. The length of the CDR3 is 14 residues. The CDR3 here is CASSIPGVTYEQYF. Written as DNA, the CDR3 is TGTGCCAGCAGCATTCCCGGTGTCACCTACGAGCAGTACTTC.

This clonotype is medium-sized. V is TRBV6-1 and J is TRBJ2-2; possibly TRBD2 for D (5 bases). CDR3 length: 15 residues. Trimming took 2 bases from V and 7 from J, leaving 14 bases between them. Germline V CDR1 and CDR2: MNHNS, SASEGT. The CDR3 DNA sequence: TGTGCCAGCAGTGAAATTCGGGGTTCCCACGGGGAGCTGTTTTTT. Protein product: CASSEIRGSHGELFF.

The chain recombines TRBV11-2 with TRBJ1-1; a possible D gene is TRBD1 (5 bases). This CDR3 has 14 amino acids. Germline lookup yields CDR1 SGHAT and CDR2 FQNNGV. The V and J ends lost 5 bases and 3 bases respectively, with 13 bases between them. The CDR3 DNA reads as TGTGCCAGCAGCGGCAGGGTCTTCGACACTGAAGCTTTCTTT. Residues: CASSGRVFDTEAFF.

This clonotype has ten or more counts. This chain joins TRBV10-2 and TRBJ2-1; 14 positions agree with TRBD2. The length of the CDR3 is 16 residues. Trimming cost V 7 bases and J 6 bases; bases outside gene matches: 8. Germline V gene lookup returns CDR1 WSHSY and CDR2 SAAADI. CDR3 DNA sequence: TGCGCCAGCAATCGACTAGCGGGAGGGGTTGGCAATGAGCAGTTCTTC. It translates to CASNRLAGGVGNEQFF.

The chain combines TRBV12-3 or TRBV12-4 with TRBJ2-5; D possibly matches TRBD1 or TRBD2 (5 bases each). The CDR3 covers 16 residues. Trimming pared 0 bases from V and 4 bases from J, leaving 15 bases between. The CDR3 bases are TGTGCCAGCAGTTTAGCCCCCGGGGCCGGTGGAGAGACCCAGTACTTC. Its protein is CASSLAPGAGGETQYF.

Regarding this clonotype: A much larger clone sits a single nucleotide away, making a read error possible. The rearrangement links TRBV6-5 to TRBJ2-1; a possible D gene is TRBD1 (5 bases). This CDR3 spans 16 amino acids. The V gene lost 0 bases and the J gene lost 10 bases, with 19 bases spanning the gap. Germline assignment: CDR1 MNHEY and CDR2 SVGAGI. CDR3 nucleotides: TGTGCCAGCAGTTACTCGAGCAGGGCCAGCTCCTACGAGCAGTTCTTC. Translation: CASSYSSRASSYEQFF.

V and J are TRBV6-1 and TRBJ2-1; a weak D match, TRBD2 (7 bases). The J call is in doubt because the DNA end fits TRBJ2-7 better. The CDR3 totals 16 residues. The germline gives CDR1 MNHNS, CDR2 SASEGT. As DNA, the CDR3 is TGTGCCAGCGCGGGCCCGGGGGGCGGCGCACAAGAGACGCAGTACTTC. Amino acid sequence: CASAGPGGGAQETQYF.